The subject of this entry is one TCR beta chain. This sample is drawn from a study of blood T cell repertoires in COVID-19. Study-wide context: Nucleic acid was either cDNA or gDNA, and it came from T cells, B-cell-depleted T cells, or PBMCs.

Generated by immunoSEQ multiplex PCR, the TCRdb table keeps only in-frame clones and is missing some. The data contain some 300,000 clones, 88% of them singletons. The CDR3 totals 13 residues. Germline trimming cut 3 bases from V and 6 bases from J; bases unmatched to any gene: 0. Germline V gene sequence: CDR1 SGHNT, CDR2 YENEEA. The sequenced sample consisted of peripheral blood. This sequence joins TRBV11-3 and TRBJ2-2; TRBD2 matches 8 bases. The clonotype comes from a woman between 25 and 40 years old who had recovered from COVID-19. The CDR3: CASSLTSAGELFF. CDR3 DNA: TGTGCCAGCAGCTTGACTAGCGCCGGGGAGCTGTTTTTT. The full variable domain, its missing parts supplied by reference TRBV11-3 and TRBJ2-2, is EAGVVQSPRYKIIEKKQPVAFWCNPISGHNTLYWYLQNLGQGPELLIRYENEEAVDDSQLPKDRFSAERLKGVDSTLKIQPAELGDSAVYLCASSLTSAGELFFGEGSRLTVL.